The T cell receptor beta chain under discussion was sequenced for a study of PD-1 blockade in classical Hodgkin lymphoma. Findings of the study overall: Whatever underlies the repertoire differences (possibly disease activity or prior therapy) remains undefined. For complete responders, baseline diversity was comparable to that of newly diagnosed patients.

Time point here: cycle 4 day 1 (C4D1), after six to seven weeks of nivolumab. Relapse after autologous stem cell transplantation occurred in every patient, and brentuximab vedotin exposure varied. Sequencing was performed with immunoSEQ multiplex PCR; in TCRdb, only in-frame clones are kept and a portion is missing. Of around 50,000 clones in the sample, roughly 80% were seen once. A note on this clone: Its target is unknown.

The junction had 14 bases not matched to a gene; V was cut back by 4 bases and J by 2 bases. The germline V gene has CDR1 SGHDT and CDR2 YYEEEE. The CDR3 consists of 19 residues. The material was peripheral blood mononuclear cells (PBMCs), obtained before the fourth cycle of nivolumab. This TCR came from a human donor with classical Hodgkin lymphoma. The chain couples TRBV5-6 to TRBJ2-6; 8 bases match TRBD1. DNA for the CDR3: TGTGCCAGCAGCGGTAAACCTGGGACAGGAATCCCTGGGGCCAACGTCCTGACTTTC. Its protein product is CASSGKPGTGIPGANVLTF.